Shown below are 10 T cell receptor beta chains from a single sample sequenced in a study of molecular identifiers for immune sequencing clone quantification (dated by TCRdb to the late 2010s). The receptor library was made with PCR. Sequencing relied on an Illumina HiSeq 4000. TCRdb cleaned the public reads at Q25 with fastp, built clones with MiXCR and kept in-frame beta chains. Each record represents a unique CDR3 protein, reported with the most common genes and DNA among its rows. A total of approximately 500,000 distinct CDR3 sequences appear in this sample, about 22% of them only once. Jointly, the top ten make up approximately 0.84% of the sample. The sample consisted of naive CD8+ T cells from blood, with Jurkat cell RNA spiked in. The sample's cell subset or site label, decoded: FACS-sorted CD8+CD4-CCR7+CD45RA+ naive T cells. The receptors originated from a human donor in good health. Some libraries in this study had Jurkat cell RNA spiked in.

The chain has TRBV7-9 and TRBJ1-3; 7 bases agree with TRBD1. The CDR3 runs to 15 residues. Germline CDR1 SEHNR, CDR2 FQNEAQ (reference sequence). V was clipped by 4 bases and J by 0 bases; unmatched bases: 3. The CDR3 sequence is CASSSGGHSGNTIYF. The DNA of the CDR3 is TGTGCCAGCAGCTCAGGGGGACACTCTGGAAACACCATATATTTT.

This clonotype has a handful of counts. V and J are TRBV18 and TRBJ2-3; 7 positions match TRBD1. V lost 3 bases to trimming and J lost 2 bases; unmatched junction nucleotides: 11. Germline loops: CDR1 KGHSH, CDR2 LQKENI. The CDR3 length is 17 residues. This CDR3 is CASSPTTGIDPTDTQYF. The CDR3 DNA follows: TGTGCCAGCTCACCGACGACAGGGATTGATCCCACAGATACGCAGTATTTT.

As regards this clonotype: Sequence at one end of the junction differs from germline and may be a read error. The V gene is TRBV6-2 or TRBV6-3, the J gene TRBJ2-7; D call uncertain. Germline V CDR1 and CDR2: MNHEY, SVGEGT. The CDR3 totals 12 residues. CDR3 bases: TGTGCCAGCAGTTACTGGGCCTACGGGCAGTACTTC. This translates into CASSYWAYGQYF.

The rearrangement joins TRBV10-3 to TRBJ1-5, with D unresolved. CDR3 length: 15 residues. Germline-derived CDR1 and CDR2 are ENHRY and SYGVKD. Trimming stripped 3 bases from V and 5 bases from J, with 14 bases between. Written as DNA, the CDR3 is TGTGCCATCAGTGACTTGGGCAGAGAATATCAGCCCCAGCATTTT. Amino acids: CAISDLGREYQPQHF.

The V gene is TRBV20-1, the J gene TRBJ2-1, with D unclear. V was pared by 2 bases and J by 2 bases, with 7 bases between. The V gene's germline CDR1 is DFQATT and CDR2 SNEGSKA (reference sequence). The CDR3 runs to 13 residues. DNA for the CDR3: TGCAGTGCTAGACCATTGACCTACAATGAGCAGTTCTTC. Translated, it gives CSARPLTYNEQFF.

Note on this clonotype: Because it lacks the conserved phenylalanine or tryptophan at the end, this CDR3 is likely a read error. The CDR3 reads CAISDAGTGVNTIYC. CDR3 DNA sequence: TGTGCCATCAGTGACGCCGGGACAGGGGTAAACACCATATATTGT. The rearrangement links TRBV10-3 to TRBJ1-3, with 10 bases identical to TRBD1. CDR1 ENHRY and CDR2 SYGVKD come from the germline V gene. The length of the CDR3 is 15 residues. After removal of 3 bases from V and 6 bases from J, the junction contained 5 bases not matched to a gene.

V is TRBV6-6 and J is TRBJ2-5; the match to TRBD2 covers 7 bases. Trimming removed 8 bases from V and 2 bases from J; junction bases left unmatched: 8. The CDR3 loop spans 14 amino acids. Per the germline V gene, CDR1 is MNHNY and CDR2 is SVGAGI (reference sequence). The CDR3 here is CASGSVLAQETQYF. DNA of the CDR3: TGTGCCAGCGGCTCTGTACTAGCGCAAGAGACCCAGTACTTC.

Details on this clonotype: A single base separates this from a much larger clone, so it may be a read error. V gene TRBV20-1 combines with J gene TRBJ2-7, with 9 bases identical to TRBD2. Germline values: CDR1 DFQATT, CDR2 SNEGSKA (reference sequence). V lost 4 bases to trimming and J lost 2 bases; unmatched junction nucleotides: 9. The CDR3 has 15 amino acids. The CDR3 loop is CSATRPGLATYEQYF. The CDR3 DNA is TGCAGTGCTACCCGCCCGGGACTAGCTACCTACGAGCAGTACTTC.

This clonotype was observed a few times. The chain couples TRBV28 to TRBJ1-5, with TRBD1 as a possible D gene (5 bases). Germline V gives CDR1 MDHEN, CDR2 SYDVKM. The CDR3 contains 15 residues. V lost 5 bases to trimming and J lost 2 bases, with 13 bases between them. DNA for the CDR3: TGTGCCAGCAGTCCCCCGGGACCGGGCAATCAGCCCCAGCATTTT. Residues: CASSPPGPGNQPQHF.

The rearrangement links TRBV27 to TRBJ1-6; no definite D call. Deletions cut 7 bases from V and 8 bases from J, with 12 bases between. This CDR3 comprises 13 residues. The germline V gene has CDR1 MNHEY and CDR2 SMNVEV (reference sequence). The CDR3 is CASTISPDSPLHF. The CDR3 region has the DNA TGTGCCAGCACCATCTCTCCGGATTCACCCCTCCACTTT.